The rows below give T cell receptor beta chains drawn from one sample of a study of response to subunit inactivated influenza vaccine. TCRdb re-derived calls from the RT-PCR reads in MiXCR, one entry per CDR3 protein. Of approximately 680,000 distinct CDR3 sequences in the sample, around 14% were seen once. The sequencing used PBMCs from blood, collected about 13 days after vaccination. The receptors were gathered from a man aged 50 to 59 who received an inactivated influenza vaccine. CDR3s include the opening cysteine and the closing phenylalanine or tryptophan. A D gene is named only where the DNA matches it firmly. A clone size is listed for some rows: how often the clone was seen (once, few, many), or a class if it is expanded.

>few|TRBV20-1|TRBD1|TRBJ2-7
CSARVYRGLDEQYF
TGCAGTGCTAGAGTGTACAGGGGGCTGGACGAGCAGTACTTC
>-|TRBV14|TRBD1|TRBJ1-1
CASSPGTGITNTEAFF
TGTGCCAGCAGCCCCGGGACAGGGATCACGAACACTGAAGCTTTCTTT
>few|TRBV20-1|-|TRBJ2-7
CSARSMGGLLYEQYF
TGCAGTGCTAGGAGCATGGGCGGGCTTCTATACGAGCAGTACTTC
>few|TRBV12-3/TRBV12-4|TRBD1|TRBJ1-1
CASRETGGRTEAFF
TGTGCCAGCAGAGAAACAGGGGGCAGAACTGAAGCTTTCTTT
>few|TRBV6-1|TRBD2|TRBJ2-3
CASSPGLAHTDTQYF
TGTGCCAGCAGCCCGGGACTAGCCCACACAGATACGCAGTATTTT
>-|TRBV19|TRBD1|TRBJ1-2
CASSIGRGSIYGYTF
TGTGCCAGTAGTATCGGCAGGGGGAGTATCTATGGCTACACCTTC
>few|TRBV24-1|-|TRBJ2-5
CATSDFMTEQETQYF
TGTGCCACCAGTGATTTCATGACAGAACAAGAGACCCAGTACTTC
>-|TRBV7-2|TRBD2|TRBJ2-3
CASSPRGVLADTQYF
TGTGCCAGCAGCCCACGGGGGGTTCTAGCAGATACGCAGTATTTT
>-|TRBV9|-|TRBJ1-2
CASSALGDFPGYTF
TGTGCCAGCAGCGCCCTGGGGGACTTTCCTGGCTACACCTTC
>-|TRBV12-3/TRBV12-4|-|TRBJ2-4
CASSGSTKNIQYF
TGTGCCAGCAGTGGGAGTACCAAAAACATTCAGTACTTC
>-|TRBV6-1|-|TRBJ2-3
CASSGTMADTQYF
TGTGCCAGCAGTGGGACTATGGCAGATACGCAGTATTTT
>many|TRBV11-2|-|TRBJ2-5
CASSLGTVETQYF
TGTGCCAGCAGCTTAGGGACAGTCGAGACCCAGTACTTC
>few|TRBV28|-|TRBJ2-1
CASSLMVYEQFF
TGTGCCAGCAGTTTAATGGTGTATGAGCAGTTCTTC
>once|TRBV20-1|-|TRBJ2-5
CSALTRTAPGGAQYF
TGCAGTGCATTAACACGGACGGCTCCCGGAGGGGCCCAGTACTTC
>few|TRBV7-2|-|TRBJ2-7
CASSFRGREQYF
TGTGCCAGCAGCTTCCGGGGGCGGGAGCAGTACTTC
>-|TRBV3-1|-|TRBJ2-7
CASSHKTRQANYEQYF
TGTGCCAGCAGCCACAAAACCCGACAGGCAAACTACGAGCAGTACTTC
>-|TRBV12-3/TRBV12-4|-|TRBJ1-6
CATRRRNSPLHF
TGTGCCACCAGACGGCGGAATTCACCCCTCCACTTT
>-|TRBV10-3|TRBD2|TRBJ2-7
CAISDGLSGTSYEQYF
TGTGCCATCAGTGATGGACTATCCGGGACTAGTTACGAGCAGTACTTC
>-|TRBV20-1|-|TRBJ2-7
CSASPSSGSYEQYF
TGCAGTGCTAGTCCCTCCTCTGGTTCCTACGAGCAGTACTTC
>many|TRBV5-1|-|TRBJ2-1
CASSLSILASVRDEQFF
TGCGCCAGCAGCTTGTCGATCCTGGCAAGTGTCAGGGATGAGCAGTTCTTC
>few|TRBV28|TRBD2|TRBJ2-7
CASSSGLAGGPAYEQYF
TGTGCCAGCAGTTCTGGACTAGCGGGAGGTCCCGCCTACGAGCAGTACTTC
>few|TRBV12-3/TRBV12-4|TRBD1|TRBJ1-2
CASSWSGTGLGYTF
TGTGCCAGCAGTTGGTCCGGGACAGGGCTGGGCTACACCTTC
>-|TRBV10-3|-|TRBJ1-2
CAISEWGGVPSEGGYTF
TGTGCCATCAGTGAATGGGGGGGCGTACCATCCGAGGGAGGCTACACCTTC
>few|TRBV20-1|TRBD2|TRBJ2-7
CSARGPPGLAYEQYF
TGCAGTGCTAGGGGACCGCCGGGACTAGCCTACGAGCAGTACTTC
>-|TRBV28|-|TRBJ2-5
CASSPRGGGHVETQYF
TGTGCCAGCAGCCCCCGTGGGGGGGGGCATGTGGAGACCCAGTACTTC
>-|TRBV9|TRBD1|TRBJ2-5
CASSAGQGRVTQYF
TGTGCCAGCAGCGCGGGACAGGGGAGGGTGACCCAGTACTTC
>-|TRBV7-2|-|TRBJ1-2
CASSLGRQAYGYTF
TGTGCCAGCAGCTTAGGCAGGCAAGCCTATGGCTACACCTTC
>-|TRBV2|-|TRBJ2-3
CASIPPAVRTDTQYF
TGTGCCAGCATCCCCCCGGCCGTACGCACAGATACGCAGTATTTT
>few|TRBV29-1|-|TRBJ2-3
CSVAGYSDTQYF
TGCAGCGTTGCAGGTTACTCGGATACGCAGTATTTT
>-|TRBV23-1|TRBD2|TRBJ2-1
CASSQKREGLCEQFF
TGCGCCAGCAGTCAAAAGCGGGAGGGCCTTTGTGAGCAGTTCTTC
>-|TRBV19|TRBD2|TRBJ2-3
CASRGGVSDTQYF
TGTGCCAGCCGGGGGGGGGTATCGGATACGCAGTATTTT
>-|TRBV2|-|TRBJ2-5
CASSEGVQQETQYF
TGTGCCAGCAGTGAAGGGGTACAACAAGAGACCCAGTACTTC
>few|TRBV29-1|TRBD1|TRBJ1-3
CSVEGQGRNTIYF
TGCAGCGTTGAAGGACAGGGGAGAAACACCATATATTTT
>-|TRBV27|-|TRBJ2-1
CASSLGAGDTNEQFF
TGTGCCAGCAGTTTGGGGGCAGGGGATACGAATGAGCAGTTCTTC
>few|TRBV6-2/TRBV6-3|-|TRBJ2-3
CASSYRRTLSSTDTQYF
TGTGCCAGCAGTTACCGACGCACCCTTTCTAGCACAGATACGCAGTATTTT
>-|TRBV24-1|-|TRBJ2-7
CAPPSGANSYEQYF
TGTGCCCCGCCTTCCGGGGCTAACTCCTACGAGCAGTACTTC
>-|TRBV24-1|-|TRBJ2-7
CATSDQGQPYEQYF
TGTGCCACCAGTGATCAAGGACAGCCTTACGAGCAGTACTTC
>few|TRBV7-9|TRBD1|TRBJ1-1
CASSSEGQGARTEAFF
TGTGCCAGCAGCTCGGAGGGACAGGGGGCTAGGACTGAAGCTTTCTTT
>many|TRBV6-5|-|TRBJ2-2
CASSYRPANTGELFF
TGTGCCAGCAGTTACAGACCCGCGAACACCGGGGAGCTGTTTTTT
>many|TRBV4-1|TRBD1|TRBJ1-1
CASSQDRTGAFF
TGCGCCAGCAGCCAAGATCGGACAGGAGCTTTCTTT
>many|TRBV4-3|-|TRBJ1-4
CASSQAIPRRNNEKLFF
TGCGCCAGCAGCCAAGCGATACCCCGACGGAATAATGAAAAACTGTTTTTT
>many|TRBV29-1|-|TRBJ2-3
CSVEDERAATDTQYF
TGCAGCGTTGAAGATGAGCGGGCAGCCACAGATACGCAGTATTTT
>many|TRBV15|TRBD2|TRBJ2-3
CATSRDRLAGGSTDTQYF
TGTGCCACCAGCAGAGATCGGTTAGCGGGGGGATCCACAGATACGCAGTATTTT
>few|TRBV3-1|-|TRBJ2-7
CASSHALYYEQYF
TGTGCCAGCAGCCACGCCTTGTACTACGAGCAGTACTTC
>-|TRBV24-1|-|TRBJ2-5
CATSDKGQRGETQYF
TGTGCCACCAGTGACAAGGGACAAAGGGGAGAGACCCAGTACTTC
>many|TRBV20-1|TRBD2|TRBJ2-5
CSATKREGRETQYF
TGCAGTGCAACCAAGCGGGAGGGCCGCGAGACCCAGTACTTC
>-|TRBV6-1|-|TRBJ1-5
CASSERAWSQPQHF
TGTGCCAGCAGTGAAAGGGCGTGGAGTCAGCCCCAGCATTTT
>-|TRBV2|-|TRBJ2-1
CASSVTKSVNEQFF
TGTGCCAGCAGTGTTACTAAATCGGTCAATGAGCAGTTCTTC
>-|TRBV27|TRBD1|TRBJ2-7
CASSLLAGTGSYEQYF
TGTGCCAGCAGTTTACTGGCCGGGACAGGATCCTACGAGCAGTACTTC
>-|TRBV9|TRBD1|TRBJ1-2
CASSVSGGADYGYTF
TGTGCCAGCAGCGTATCAGGGGGCGCGGACTATGGCTACACCTTC
>few|TRBV3-1|TRBD1|TRBJ1-4
CASGQANEKLFF
TGTGCCAGCGGACAGGCTAATGAAAAACTGTTTTTT
>many|TRBV20-1|-|TRBJ2-5
CSARDIRRETQYF
TGCAGTGCTAGAGATATCAGGAGAGAGACCCAGTACTTC